The present T cell receptor beta chain was sequenced within a study of cytomegalovirus exposure and HLA in healthy donors (dated by TCRdb to 2016 to 2017). In the study overall: According to an earlier analysis of several hundred of the donors, about 179 million T cells yielded roughly 100 million unique TCR beta sequences and approximately 280 Gb of sequence data. An early release covering roughly 600 HLA-typed donors comprised about 320 gigabases of sequencing data and approximately 80 million unique TCR sequences. Typing coverage differed by locus: A, B, C, DRB1 and DQB1 were typed in about 620-630 donors, DQA1 in 500 to 550, DPA1 in 600 to 610, and DPB1 in approximately 450. A later analysis re-analyzed previously published TCR beta repertoires from 550 to 700 donors and added high-resolution HLA genotyping to study TCR occurrence patterns. Donor age, sex, ethnicity and CMV serostatus were compiled alongside the repertoire data. The later analysis used no new phenotypic data to find candidate immune exposures, relying instead on TCR beta sequences and their occurrence across donors. Several DR-DQ haplotypes were handled as single units for association and clustering, since linkage in the cohort was strong. All discovery cohort repertoires had been generated on a single sequencing platform. A later genetic analysis used genome-wide SNP genotypes for about three fifths of the roughly 700 donors, treating that subset as a discovery cohort. Of the 398 genotyped donors, roughly 85% fell in the genetic ancestry cluster associated with self-reported Caucasian donors. In addition to the first cohort of around 670 subjects, a separate validation cohort of approximately 120 different subjects was used. To predict cytomegalovirus infection status, the study brought together high-throughput TCR immunosequencing, statistical association of individual TCRs with disease status, and machine learning. The study aimed to test whether signatures of past pathogen exposure could be identified by cataloging public T cell receptors. To decide whether each TCR beta V gene segment behaved as functional or pseudogenic, an earlier analysis of some 580 of the donors relied on high-throughput TCR beta sequencing. HLA typing included class I and class II loci at four-digit resolution. The study profiled the T cell repertoires of approximately 700 subjects by immunosequencing and related them to cytomegalovirus serostatus. On average, around 200,000 unique TCR beta nucleotide sequences were sequenced per donor among roughly 430 genotyped donors of the cohort, with around 19% of those sequences being non-productive. What the research found in general, with its limitations: In both the original and validation cohorts, the classifier was reported to diagnose cytomegalovirus status with high specificity and sensitivity. Linkage disequilibrium might explain the correlated functional status among segregating V segments, but an unknown experimental factor could not be ruled out. The sequencing pipeline was judged likely to have produced a cluster of highly shared sequence variants as a technical artifact. A later analysis found that most CMV-associated TCR beta chains appeared HLA-restricted, with HLA associations seemingly driven largely by CMV exposure. Only TCR beta chains were sequenced in this cohort, and the absence of alpha or paired-chain data limited detectable features. In a later analysis, several top co-occurrence clusters were reported to appear linked to parvovirus B19, influenza, CMV and Epstein-Barr virus. V-gene and J-gene trimming of TCR beta chains was associated with a missense DCLRE1C variant in a later genetic analysis, and the association was replicated in an independent cohort. Some IMGT-functional V segments, including TRBV6-2 and TRBV6-3, could not be told apart with the 87-base-pair reads, so those segments were excluded. The authors suggested that the approach could potentially be extended to other disease states and immunological phenotypes. The study gave a list of some 150 TCR beta chains associated with cytomegalovirus. Most TCR sequences were seen in very few donors, while some public TCRs were found in many individuals. When HLA alleles, especially DR and DQ, strongly co-occurred, TCR associations were difficult to assign to individual alleles. Because counts were too low, roughly 17 rarely observed V segments, including chromosome 9 orphons, were left out of the earlier analysis of approximately 500 of the donors. Compared with equally common non-associated chains, HLA-associated TCR beta chains in a later analysis were more clonally expanded and had lower generation probabilities. A later analysis found that TCR association rates varied across HLA loci, with DRB1 alleles showing the most associated TCRs and HLA-C alleles the fewest. HLA typing was unavailable for some donors at each locus, so association tests used only the typed subset. An earlier analysis of 587 of the donors showed that most TCR beta V segments appeared in productive rearrangements either about 87% or about 30% of the time, which broadly matched IMGT annotations. A later analysis associated 15,000 to 20,000 TCR beta sequences with specific HLA alleles at a false discovery rate of 0.05. A further reported finding was that TCR beta sequences accurately predicted the HLA-A and HLA-B alleles for most subjects in the first cohort. In vitro tests confirmed that a few of the cytomegalovirus-associated TCR beta chains recognize cytomegalovirus antigens. According to a later genetic analysis, donors in an Asian-associated ancestry cluster had fewer N-insertions in productive TCRs than the approximately 710-donor mean. The presence/absence analyses assumed that sequencing depth was roughly uniform across donors, and that assumption may not be true. CMV serostatus was the only immune exposure information available for the cohort.

The cohort comprised under 700 healthy bone marrow donors. Cohort members were all nominally healthy when sampled, although unrecorded immune exposures were likely present. The donor tested CMV seronegative, placing the donor among the 350 to 400 seronegative members of the cohort. A peripheral blood sample was provided by each donor, and peripheral blood mononuclear cells were used for TCR beta sequencing. Genomic DNA extraction from the blood cell samples was performed with the Qiagen DNeasy Blood Extraction Kit. The CDR3 contains 14 residues, cysteine and phenylalanine counted. Kept here is only the CDR3 DNA, which spans 42 bases and is read in frame from base 1. CDR1 SQVTM and CDR2 ANQGSEA were looked up in the germline V gene. Trimming at the junction amounts to 4 bases on V and 7 bases on J, and the germline ends lie 19 bases apart. Library preparation was by the immunoSEQ multiplex PCR assay. The multiplex PCR relied on a mix of 60 forward primers for TCR Vbeta segments and 13 reverse primers for TCR Jbeta segments. The CDR3 region of rearranged TCR beta genes was amplified from genomic DNA by a multiplex PCR assay. The Illumina HiSeq System was used to sequence the amplified TCR beta libraries as 87-base-pair reads. Regarding the original processing steps: In a later analysis, roughly 80 million unique TCR beta chains were counted across the roughly 610 repertoires, and roughly 11 million of these chains were shared by at least two donors. Raw reads were error-corrected and collapsed into unique sequences with a nearest-neighbor algorithm that merged closely related sequences to remove PCR and sequencing errors. To assign V, D and J gene segments, CDR3 sequences were aligned to IMGT reference sequences. Each retained sequence needed at least a six-nucleotide match to both a V gene segment and a J gene segment. Rearrangements were called productive when the CDR3 lacked stop codons and stayed in frame with V and J; all others were non-productive. Following IMGT convention, CDR3 was defined as the stretch from the second conserved V-encoded cysteine up to the conserved J-encoded phenylalanine. The earlier analysis of a few hundred of the donors excluded any sequence lacking an unambiguous match to a single V gene segment. In an earlier analysis of roughly 600 of the donors, a V segment was called functional when productive rearrangements were above 56.7%, and segregating when the standard deviation between donors exceeded 5%. A statistical classification framework was built to diagnose cytomegalovirus status from the catalog of TCR beta chain sequences. A later analysis assigned V and J genes by comparing TCR nucleotide sequences with IMGT/GENE-DB human TR gene sequences. The TCRdist pipeline was used in a later analysis to assign CDR3 sequences and most-parsimonious VDJ recombination scenarios. A later analysis defined each TCR beta chain by its CDR3 amino acid sequence plus V-gene family, and excluded reads lacking a unique V-gene family. As a way to deal with suspected cross-contamination and a sequencing artifact, a later analysis dropped 592 nucleotide sequences that were highly shared and had low generation probability. For each public chain, a later analysis derived a clonal expansion index from normalized ranks of inferred template counts within each repertoire. In a later analysis, generation probabilities were computed with a VDJ recombination model fitted to out-of-frame rearrangements, and the resulting probabilities were checked against IGoR. Hypergeometric tests were used in a later analysis to score TCR-TCR, TCR-HLA and TCR-CMV co-occurrence, with a repertoire-size bias correction applied to the TCR pairs. False discovery rates were estimated in a later analysis by permuting HLA or CMV assignments 20 times. A later analysis grouped co-occurring TCRs with DBSCAN, adding TCRdist sequence similarity when clustering within HLA-allele-positive subsets. Repertoires with fewer than 30,000 or more than 120,000 public chains, plus five repertoires with anomalous nucleotide sharing, were excluded from co-occurrence clustering. TCRdb limited this immuneACCESS table to in-frame rearrangements with V and J called. A share of clones is missing; checked studies link under half to unresolved V genes, and the rest is unexplained. V and J calls plus clone size are reproduced from that table; the DNA served to infer D and trimming. The table for this sample lists about 140,000 clones; approximately 67% of them were counted only once. The ten biggest clones cover 6.5% of the sample.

This clone was seen a few times. The target of this receptor is not known. No quality values exist for individual bases; no much larger clone is one base distant. Sequencing was done on a sample of PBMCs. This TCR came from a woman aged 60-70 years in good health and CMV-seronegative. This sequence uses TRBV29-1 and TRBJ1-2; TRBD1 could be the D gene, as 6 bases match. The nucleotide sequence reads TGCAGCGTTGTCGGCCGGCAGGGGTTTGGTGGCTACACCTTC. Its protein reads: CSVVGRQGFGGYTF.